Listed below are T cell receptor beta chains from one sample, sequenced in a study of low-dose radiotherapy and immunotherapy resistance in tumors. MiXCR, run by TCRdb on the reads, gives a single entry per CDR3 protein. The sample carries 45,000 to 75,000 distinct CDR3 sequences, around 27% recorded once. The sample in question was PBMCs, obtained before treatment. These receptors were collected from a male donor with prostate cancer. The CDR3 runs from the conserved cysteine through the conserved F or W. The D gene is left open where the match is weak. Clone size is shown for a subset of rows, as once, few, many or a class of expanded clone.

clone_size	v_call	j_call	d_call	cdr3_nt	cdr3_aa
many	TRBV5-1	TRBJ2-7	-	TGCGCCAGCAGCTTGGCCGGAGGGGGATCCTACGAGCAGTACTTC	CASSLAGGGSYEQYF
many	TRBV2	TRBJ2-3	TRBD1	TGTGCCAGCAGTGAAGGCAGGGCGACAGGGAAGGCAGATACGCAGTATTTT	CASSEGRATGKADTQYF
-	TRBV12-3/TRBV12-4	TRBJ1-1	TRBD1	TGTGCCAGCAGTTTAACAGGGGAGAACACTGAAGCTTTCTTT	CASSLTGENTEAFF
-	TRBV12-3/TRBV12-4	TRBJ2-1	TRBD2	TGTGCCAGCAGCGGGGGGACTGTCAATGAGCAGTTCTTC	CASSGGTVNEQFF
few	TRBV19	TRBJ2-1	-	TGTGCCAGTAGTATAGCGGGTGGTAATAATGAGCAGTTCTTC	CASSIAGGNNEQFF
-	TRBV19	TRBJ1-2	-	TGTGCCAGTAGTACCCAAGCTAACTATGGCTACACCTTC	CASSTQANYGYTF
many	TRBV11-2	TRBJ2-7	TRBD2	TGTGCCAGCAGCCGAACTAGCGCACCCTACGAGCAGTACTTC	CASSRTSAPYEQYF
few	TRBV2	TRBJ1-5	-	TGTGCCAGCAGGGAGAAGGATTTAAGCAATCAGCCCCAGCATTTT	CASREKDLSNQPQHF
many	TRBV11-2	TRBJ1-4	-	TGTGCCAGCAGCTCCTTACGGGGGGTCCCTAATGAAAAACTGTTTTTT	CASSSLRGVPNEKLFF
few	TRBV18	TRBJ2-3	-	TGTGCCAGCTCACCACGGGCGGCGGGTTCTAGCACAGATACGCAGTATTTT	CASSPRAAGSSTDTQYF
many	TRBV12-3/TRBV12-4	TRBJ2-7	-	TGTGCCAGCAGTTTAGAGGGTCTGGGCGCCTACGAGCAGTACTTC	CASSLEGLGAYEQYF
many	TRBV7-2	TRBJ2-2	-	TGTGCCAGCAGTTCCCGGGTGGGCGGGGAGCTGTTTTTT	CASSSRVGGELFF
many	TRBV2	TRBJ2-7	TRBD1	TGTGCCAGCTTCGACCGGGACAGGGCAGGCGAGCAGTACTTC	CASFDRDRAGEQYF
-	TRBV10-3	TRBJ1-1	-	TGTGCCATCAGTCACGGGACCATGAACACTGAAGCTTTCTTT	CAISHGTMNTEAFF